The 13 T cell receptor beta chains in this list originate from one sample, sequenced in a study of cytomegalovirus exposure and HLA in healthy donors. Primers: 60 Vbeta forward and 13 Jbeta reverse. This table comes from immunoSEQ multiplex PCR, and its TCRdb copy is limited to in-frame clones, with some not included. The sample contains about 160,000 clones, about 80% of which appear only once. The sequenced material came from PBMCs. These receptors originate from a man aged 30 to 39 in good health and CMV-seropositive.

The chain carries TRBV7-9 and TRBJ1-2; D call uncertain. In germline, CDR1 is SEHNR, CDR2 FQNEAQ (reference sequence). V dropped 6 bases and J dropped 4 bases, with 6 bases sitting between them. The CDR3 totals 11 residues. CDR3 sequence (DNA): TGTGCCAGCAGTTGGGCCTATGGCTACACCTTC. This sequence encodes CASSWAYGYTF.

The chain couples TRBV9 to TRBJ1-5; possibly TRBD1 for D (5 bases). V lost 0 bases, J lost 1 base, and 5 bases lay in between. There are 14 residues in the CDR3. Germline loops: CDR1 SGDLS, CDR2 YYNGEE. The CDR3 here is CASSVGTSNQPQHF. The CDR3 nucleotides are TGTGCCAGCAGCGTAGGGACAAGCAATCAGCCCCAGCATTTT.

J is TRBJ2-7 and V is TRBV28, with a possible D match to TRBD1 (6 bases). Germline V lookup: CDR1 MDHEN, CDR2 SYDVKM. V was clipped by 2 bases and J by 1 base, with 12 bases between them. This CDR3 is built from 15 residues. CDR3 DNA: TGTGCCAGCAGTTTACCCGGGCAGGGGTCCTACGAGCAGTACTTC. This translates into CASSLPGQGSYEQYF.

The V call is TRBV7-9, the J call TRBJ2-7; D is possibly TRBD2 (6 bases). Per germline, CDR1 SEHNR and CDR2 FQNEAQ (reference sequence). Deletions cut 0 bases from V and 1 base from J, with 10 bases between. CDR3 length equals 15 residues. The CDR3 region is CASSLAPGVSYEQYF. CDR3 nucleotides: TGTGCCAGCAGCTTAGCGCCGGGAGTTTCCTACGAGCAGTACTTC.

This clone has more than one count but fewer than ten. The chain links TRBV6-6 to TRBJ2-5; TRBD1 matches 9 bases. CDR1 MNHNY and CDR2 SVGAGI come from the germline V gene (reference sequence). The CDR3 covers 14 residues. V lost 5 bases, J lost 4 bases, and 5 bases stayed unmatched. The CDR3 region has the DNA TGTGCCAGCAGTAAGGGACAGGGCGGAGAGACCCAGTACTTC. It codes for CASSKGQGGETQYF.

This clone was seen only once. V gene TRBV7-2 combines with J gene TRBJ2-1; D gene uncertain. V gave up 11 bases and J gave up 9 bases, with 20 bases separating them. This CDR3 is 13 amino acids long. CDR1 is SGHTA, CDR2 FQGNSA, per germline. CDR3 bases: TGTGCCGGCCAGCGACCACCCGCCTCTGAGCAGTTCTTC. Its translation is CAGQRPPASEQFF.

This clone has more than one count but fewer than ten. This CDR3 is CASSPDRGRGDTQYF. In DNA, the CDR3 is TGTGCCAGCTCACCGGACAGGGGGCGCGGAGATACGCAGTATTTT. The chain couples TRBV18 to TRBJ2-3; 11 bases are shared with TRBD1. The germline gives CDR1 KGHSH, CDR2 LQKENI. CDR3 length: 15 residues. Trimming at V came to 3 bases and at J to 5 bases, leaving 4 bases not matched to a gene.

This clone was counted a few times. This rearrangement joins TRBV29-1 to TRBJ2-5; 9 positions agree with TRBD2. The CDR3 totals 13 residues. V gave up 8 bases and J gave up 0 bases; unmatched junction bases: 4. Germline-derived CDR1 and CDR2 are SQVTM and ANQGSEA. The CDR3 nucleotides read TGCAGCTTCACTAGCGGGTACCAAGAGACCCAGTACTTC. Translation gives CSFTSGYQETQYF. The full variable domain, completed using reference TRBV29-1 and TRBJ2-5, is SAVISQKPSRDICQRGTSLTIQCQVDSQVTMMFWYRQQPGQSLTLIATANQGSEATYESGFVIDKFPISRPNLTFSTLTVSNMSPEDSSIYLCSFTSGYQETQYFGPGTRLLVL.

The count of this clone is one. J is TRBJ2-3 and V is TRBV6-5, with D tentatively TRBD2 (5 bases). Germline V CDR1 and CDR2: MNHEY, SVGAGI. V was shortened by 5 bases and J by 2 bases, with 11 bases between the two germline ends. This CDR3 contains 14 residues. The CDR3 protein is CASSNPTNTDTQYF. CDR3 DNA sequence: TGTGCCAGCAGTAATCCGACTAACACAGATACGCAGTATTTT.

This clone was found once. V is TRBV19 and J is TRBJ1-5; D may be TRBD1 (5 bases). The CDR3 is 18 amino acids. The V gene's germline CDR1 is LNHDA and CDR2 SQIVND (reference sequence). The germline V and J ends were trimmed by 4 bases and 1 base, with 20 bases remaining between them. The CDR3 DNA reads as TGTGCCAGTAGTACAGGGCCCCGGCAATTGTCAAGCAATCAGCCCCAGCATTTT. It specifies CASSTGPRQLSSNQPQHF.

The V call is TRBV19, the J call TRBJ2-5; 9 bases are shared with TRBD1. In germline, CDR1 is LNHDA, CDR2 SQIVND (reference sequence). After removal of 8 bases from V and 5 bases from J, the junction contained 6 bases not matched to a gene. The CDR3 spans 13 residues. CDR3 DNA sequence: TGTGCCAGTCGGGACAGGGTAGTGGAGACCCAGTACTTC. It codes for CASRDRVVETQYF. The full variable domain, its missing parts supplied by reference TRBV19 and TRBJ2-5, is DGGITQSPKYLFRKEGQNVTLSCEQNLNHDAMYWYRQDPGQGLRLIYYSQIVNDFQKGDIAEGYSVSREKKESFPLTVTSAQKNPTAFYLCASRDRVVETQYFGPGTRLLVL.

This clone was detected only once. The chain links TRBV25-1 to TRBJ2-5; 8 nucleotides align to TRBD2. CDR1 and CDR2 (germline): MGHDK, SYGVNS. The CDR3 contains 15 residues. The V and J ends lost 8 bases and 4 bases, in that order; junction bases with no gene match: 12. In DNA form, the CDR3 reads TGTGCCAGCTCCCTTGCGGGGGGTCCACGAGAGACCCAGTACTTC. It codes for CASSLAGGPRETQYF.

The chain carries TRBV5-1 and TRBJ2-7; 12 bases are a match to TRBD1. The CDR3 loop spans 13 amino acids. Germline loops: CDR1 SGHRS, CDR2 YFSETQ. The J segment lost 5 bases and the V segment lost 7 bases, leaving 4 bases of the junction unmatched. The CDR3 DNA reads TGCGCCAGCTCCCGGGACAGGGGGCACGAGCAGTACTTC. It is translated as CASSRDRGHEQYF.